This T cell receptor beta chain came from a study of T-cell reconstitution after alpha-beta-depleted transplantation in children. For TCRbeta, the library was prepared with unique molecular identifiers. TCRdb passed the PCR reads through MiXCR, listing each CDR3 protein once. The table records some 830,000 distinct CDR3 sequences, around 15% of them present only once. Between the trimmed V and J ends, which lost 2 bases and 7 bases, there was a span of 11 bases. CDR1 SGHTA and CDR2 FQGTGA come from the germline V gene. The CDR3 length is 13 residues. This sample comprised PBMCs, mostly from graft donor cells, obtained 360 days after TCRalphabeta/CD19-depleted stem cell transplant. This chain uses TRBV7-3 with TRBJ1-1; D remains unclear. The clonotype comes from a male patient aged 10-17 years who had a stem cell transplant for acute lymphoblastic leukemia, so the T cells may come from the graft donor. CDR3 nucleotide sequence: TGTGCCAGCAGCTTACAGTTGACCGATGAAGCTTTCTTT. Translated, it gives CASSLQLTDEAFF. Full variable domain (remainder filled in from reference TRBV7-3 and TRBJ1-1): GAGVSQTPSNKVTEKGKYVELRCDPISGHTALYWYRQSLGQGPEFLIYFQGTGAADDSGLPNDRFFAVRPEGSVSTLKIQRTERGDSAVYLCASSLQLTDEAFFGQGTRLTVV.